These T cell receptor beta chains were read from a single sample in a study of metastatic and nonmetastatic thyroid tumors. TCRdb re-analyzed the PCR reads using MiXCR. The data contain some 22,000 clones, 20% to 25% of them singletons. What was sequenced was blood. The receptors come from a male donor with papillary thyroid cancer or a benign thyroid nodule (not recorded which). Some clones in this sample may be carry-over from other donors' samples. Both conserved end residues are part of each CDR3. Fields, in order: clone size, D gene, J gene, V gene, CDR3 protein, CDR3 DNA. D genes are given only for firm matches. Clone size is shown for a subset of rows, as once, few, many or a class of expanded clone.

many | TRBD2 | TRBJ2-6 | TRBV9 | CASSVEGGRSSGANVLTF | TGTGCCAGCAGCGTAGAGGGCGGGAGATCCTCTGGGGCCAACGTCCTGACTTTC
few | TRBD2 | TRBJ2-5 | TRBV5-1 | CASSLTGGRQETQYF | TGCGCCAGCAGCTTGACCGGCGGGAGACAAGAGACCCAGTACTTC
NA | TRBD1 | TRBJ2-2 | TRBV18 | CASSPQGTDTGELFF | TGTGCCAGCTCACCGCAGGGGACAGACACCGGGGAGCTGTTTTTT
many | NA | TRBJ2-1 | TRBV20-1 | CSAVGLTMNEQFF | TGCAGTGCAGTCGGACTTACCATGAATGAGCAGTTCTTC
few | NA | TRBJ1-1 | TRBV6-1 | CASQSTGNTEAFF | TGTGCCAGCCAGAGCACTGGGAACACTGAAGCTTTCTTT
few | TRBD1 | TRBJ1-2 | TRBV27 | CASSPNPRTGLNYGYTF | TGTGCCAGCAGTCCAAACCCCAGGACAGGCCTTAACTATGGCTACACCTTC
NA | NA | TRBJ2-3 | TRBV6-4 | CASSVGGEEDTQYF | TGTGCTAGCAGTGTGGGAGGAGAGGAAGATACGCAGTATTTT
NA | TRBD1 | TRBJ1-2 | TRBV7-9 | CASSPTGENYGYTF | TGTGCCAGCAGCCCCACAGGGGAGAACTATGGCTACACCTTC
many | TRBD2 | TRBJ2-5 | TRBV5-4 | CASSQDSGLAGATYF | TGTGCCAGCAGCCAAGACTCGGGACTAGCGGGGGCTACGTACTTC
many | TRBD2 | TRBJ2-3 | TRBV3-1 | CASSPGLAGYLRTDTQYF | TGTGCCAGCAGCCCCGGACTAGCGGGATACCTCCGCACAGATACGCAGTATTTT
once | NA | TRBJ2-7 | TRBV20-1 | CSARSGQGGSYEQYF | TGCAGTGCTAGAAGTGGGCAGGGGGGATCCTACGAGCAGTACTTC
medium-sized | NA | TRBJ2-6 | TRBV19 | CASSIWGRGANVLTF | TGTGCCAGTAGTATTTGGGGGCGCGGGGCCAACGTCCTGACTTTC
medium-sized | NA | TRBJ2-7 | TRBV28 | CASNSPPTDYEQYF | TGTGCCAGCAACTCCCCCCCCACAGACTACGAGCAGTACTTC
many | NA | TRBJ2-2 | TRBV4-3 | CASSQLLGVKAGELFF | TGCGCCAGCAGCCAACTTTTAGGGGTTAAAGCCGGGGAGCTGTTTTTT
many | TRBD2 | TRBJ2-5 | TRBV11-2 | CASSIWTSGRASEETQYF | TGTGCCAGCAGCATCTGGACTAGCGGGAGGGCCTCTGAAGAGACCCAGTACTTC
many | NA | TRBJ2-5 | TRBV12-3/TRBV12-4 | CASSLPTARQETQYF | TGTGCCAGCAGTTTACCGACAGCACGTCAAGAGACCCAGTACTTC
few | NA | TRBJ1-1 | TRBV5-5 | CASSLGVGPEAFF | TGTGCCAGCAGCTTGGGGGTGGGCCCTGAAGCTTTCTTT
NA | TRBD2 | TRBJ2-6 | TRBV11-1 | CARCSGINAGANVLTF | TGTGCCAGGTGTAGCGGGATTAACGCTGGGGCCAACGTCCTGACTTTC
medium-sized | TRBD1 | TRBJ2-2 | TRBV11-2 | CASSRTGGTNTGELFF | TGTGCCAGCAGCCGAACAGGGGGCACGAACACCGGGGAGCTGTTTTTT
many | TRBD1 | TRBJ1-3 | TRBV9 | CASSLSGGPSSGNTIYF | TGTGCCAGCAGCCTTTCAGGGGGTCCGAGCTCTGGAAACACCATATATTTT
NA | NA | TRBJ1-1 | TRBV5-1 | CASSLAFGGRTESFF | TGCGCCAGCAGCTTGGCCTTTGGAGGGAGGACTGAATCTTTCTTT
NA | NA | TRBJ1-1 | TRBV9 | CASSVGSGGGTEAFF | TGTGCCAGCAGCGTAGGGAGCGGGGGCGGCACTGAAGCTTTCTTT
NA | NA | TRBJ1-2 | TRBV12-3/TRBV12-4 | CAITSCGGGRGYTF | TGTGCCATCACCTCGTGTGGGGGGGGCCGGGGCTACACCTTC
many | NA | TRBJ2-5 | TRBV19 | CASNSFGETQYF | TGTGCCAGTAACAGCTTCGGGGAGACCCAGTACTTC
many | NA | TRBJ2-1 | TRBV4-1 | CASSQSRVPGRSYNEQFF | TGCGCCAGCAGCCAGAGCCGGGTTCCGGGACGGAGCTACAATGAGCAGTTCTTC
many | NA | TRBJ2-6 | TRBV19 | CASSLTGSGANVLTF | TGTGCCAGTAGCCTTACAGGCTCTGGGGCCAACGTCCTGACTTTC
medium-sized | TRBD1 | TRBJ1-2 | TRBV12-3/TRBV12-4 | CASSSWGSGGQHYGYTF | TGTGCCAGCAGCTCTTGGGGATCAGGGGGCCAACACTATGGCTACACCTTC
many | NA | TRBJ2-3 | TRBV4-3 | CASSQGQTITDTQYF | TGCGCCAGCAGCCAAGGGCAAACTATAACAGATACGCAGTATTTT
many | TRBD2 | TRBJ2-1 | TRBV20-1 | CSARKLLAGDGNEQFF | TGCAGTGCTAGAAAACTACTAGCGGGAGACGGCAATGAGCAGTTCTTC
medium-sized | NA | TRBJ2-7 | TRBV7-6 | CASSLAAAGDEQYF | TGTGCCAGCAGCTTAGCGGCGGCAGGGGACGAGCAGTACTTC
many | NA | TRBJ2-7 | TRBV7-2 | CASSFDRNSVYEQYF | TGTGCCAGCAGCTTTGACAGAAATTCAGTTTACGAGCAGTACTTC
many | TRBD1 | TRBJ2-7 | TRBV5-5 | CASSITGQTSSYEQYF | TGTGCCAGCAGCATTACGGGACAGACCTCCTCCTACGAGCAGTACTTC
many | TRBD2 | TRBJ2-3 | TRBV4-1 | CASSQELGSGGWGETDTQYF | TGCGCCAGCAGCCAAGAGTTAGGTAGCGGGGGGTGGGGAGAAACAGATACGCAGTATTTT
many | NA | TRBJ1-1 | TRBV19 | CASTLKGIGTEAFF | TGTGCCAGTACTCTAAAGGGTATCGGCACTGAAGCTTTCTTT
NA | TRBD1 | TRBJ2-7 | TRBV11-2 | CASSVGGGTGAYEQYF | TGTGCCAGCAGCGTAGGAGGAGGGACAGGGGCCTACGAGCAGTACTTC
once | NA | TRBJ2-2 | TRBV7-8 | CASSSKQGNTGELFF | TGTGCCAGCAGCTCAAAACAGGGCAACACCGGGGAGCTGTTTTTT
many | NA | TRBJ2-2 | TRBV11-2 | CASSSPRGAGELFF | TGTGCCAGCAGCTCCCCTCGGGGGGCTGGGGAGCTGTTTTTT
many | TRBD1 | TRBJ1-6 | TRBV4-2 | CASSQGIRGQGVRSPLHF | TGTGCCAGCAGCCAAGGAATCAGGGGACAGGGGGTTCGTTCACCCCTCCACTTT
many | NA | TRBJ2-7 | TRBV13 | CASSLGLGAIYEQYF | TGTGCCAGCAGCTTAGGCCTAGGAGCGATCTACGAGCAGTACTTC
many | NA | TRBJ1-5 | TRBV11-2 | CASSLVYGAGSNQPQHF | TGTGCCAGCAGCTTAGTATATGGGGCAGGGTCCAATCAGCCCCAGCATTTT
few | NA | TRBJ2-7 | TRBV28 | CASSALGAIFGEQYF | TGTGCCAGCAGTGCTCTGGGCGCCATCTTCGGTGAGCAGTACTTC
NA | TRBD2 | TRBJ2-2 | TRBV20-1 | CSARDRKLATDTGELFF | TGCAGTGCTAGAGATAGGAAACTAGCGACGGACACCGGGGAGCTGTTTTTT
once | NA | TRBJ1-1 | TRBV18 | CASSLEQVMNTEAFF | TGTGCAAGCTCACTTGAACAGGTTATGAACACTGAAGCTTTCTTT
few | TRBD2 | TRBJ2-5 | TRBV6-5 | CASSNKLAGTQYF | TGTGCCAGCAGTAACAAACTAGCGGGGACCCAGTACTTC
many | NA | TRBJ2-7 | TRBV9 | CASSAQGRAGNEQYF | TGTGCCAGCAGCGCCCAGGGGAGGGCCGGGAACGAGCAGTACTTC
many | NA | TRBJ2-6 | TRBV5-4 | CASSLARGTGANVLTF | TGTGCCAGCAGCTTGGCCAGGGGAACTGGGGCCAACGTCCTGACTTTC
NA | NA | TRBJ1-1 | TRBV20-1 | CSASGAAPMSFF | TGCAGTGCTAGTGGTGCTGCCCCAATGTCTTTCTTT
NA | NA | TRBJ2-7 | TRBV18 | CASSPPRSGTASSYEQYF | TGTGCCAGCTCACCACCAAGGTCAGGTACAGCGAGCTCCTACGAGCAGTACTTC
NA | TRBD2 | TRBJ2-3 | TRBV3-1 | CASSPGLGTQYF | TGTGCCAGCAGCCCGGGACTAGGTACGCAGTATTTT
medium-sized | NA | TRBJ2-7 | TRBV4-2 | CASSRDPTYEQYF | TGTGCCAGCAGCCGGGACCCAACTTACGAGCAGTACTTC
many | TRBD1 | TRBJ2-1 | TRBV19 | CASSMRGPLSSYNEQFF | TGTGCCAGTAGTATGAGGGGGCCCCTAAGCTCCTACAATGAGCAGTTCTTC
many | NA | TRBJ2-3 | TRBV6-4 | CASSEKGSTDTQYF | TGTGCCAGCAGTGAGAAGGGAAGCACAGATACGCAGTATTTT
many | NA | TRBJ2-1 | TRBV10-1 | CASSSRPYNEQFF | TGCGCCAGCAGTTCCCGACCCTACAATGAGCAGTTCTTC
NA | NA | TRBJ2-6 | TRBV3-1 | CASSPVSGSGANALTF | TGTGCCAGCAGCCCAGTAAGCGGATCTGGGGCCAACGCCCTGACTTTC
few | NA | TRBJ2-1 | TRBV20-1 | CSARWLEGNEQFF | TGCAGTGCTAGATGGCTAGAGGGCAATGAGCAGTTCTTC
many | NA | TRBJ2-7 | TRBV5-5 | CASSSTSAQYEQYF | TGTGCCAGCAGCTCCACCTCAGCTCAATACGAGCAGTACTTC
NA | NA | TRBJ1-2 | TRBV2 | CASSPGRIYGYTF | TGTGCCAGCAGTCCGGGACGGATCTATGGCTACACCTTC